Below are 21 T cell receptor beta chains sequenced from a single sample in a study of blood T cell repertoires in COVID-19. Sequencing was performed with immunoSEQ multiplex PCR; in TCRdb, only in-frame clones are kept and a portion is missing. This sample has roughly 250,000 clones, with around four fifths found just once. Source material: peripheral blood. The origin of the receptors is a woman aged 55-70 years with active or convalescent COVID-19.

J is TRBJ1-1 and V is TRBV30, with D uncertain. CDR1 GTSNPN and CDR2 SVGIG come from the germline V gene (reference sequence). This CDR3 comprises 15 residues. V lost 3 bases, J lost 5 bases, and 19 bases lay in between. The CDR3 sequence: CAWSRRGSRRTEAFF. For the CDR3, the DNA is TGTGCCTGGAGCCGGCGGGGATCCAGAAGGACTGAAGCTTTCTTT.

In DNA, the CDR3 is TGTGCCAGCAGCCTAGGGGGCCTCGAGCAGTACGTC. Its translation: CASSLGGLEQYV. The chain uses TRBV5-6 and TRBJ2-7; 7 bases are a match to TRBD1. Germline V lookup: CDR1 SGHDT, CDR2 YYEEEE. The CDR3 covers 12 residues. V dropped 4 bases and J dropped 6; count of bases not matched to a gene: 4.

This clone was seen ten or more times. The gene calls are TRBV2 and TRBJ1-4; D gene ambiguous. The ends were cut back, 3 bases at V and 3 bases at J, with 11 bases in the middle. Germline lookup yields CDR1 SNHLY and CDR2 FYNNEI. This CDR3 contains 15 residues. DNA for the CDR3: TGTGCCAGCAGTGATTTGTTGGGAGCTAATGAAAAACTGTTTTTT. As protein: CASSDLLGANEKLFF.

The V gene is TRBV6-5, the J gene TRBJ2-5; TRBD2 matches 13 bases. Losses at the gene ends were 6 bases for V and 2 bases for J; bases not matched to a gene: 3. This CDR3 has 15 amino acids. CDR1 is MNHEY and CDR2 is SVGAGI in the germline V gene. This CDR3 reads CASSGLAGAQETQYF. The CDR3 coding sequence is TGTGCCAGCAGCGGACTAGCGGGGGCTCAAGAGACCCAGTACTTC.

Notes on this clone: Other DNA sequences in the sample encode the same CDR3. The CDR3 is CASSLDSATNEKLFF. CDR3 bases: TGCGCCAGCAGCTTGGACAGTGCAACTAATGAAAAACTGTTTTTT. The V and J genes are TRBV5-1 and TRBJ1-4; D is ambiguous. Germline V gives CDR1 SGHRS, CDR2 YFSETQ. Trimming took 0 bases from V and 0 from J, leaving 6 bases between them. The CDR3 spans 15 residues.

This clone appeared a few times. The chain couples TRBV5-4 to TRBJ2-3; the D gene is possibly TRBD2 (5 bases). V lost 0 bases, J lost 0 bases, and 8 bases lay in between. This CDR3 has 15 residues. The germline gives CDR1 SGHNT, CDR2 YYREEE (reference sequence). CDR3 sequence: CASSLGLSSTDTQYF. The CDR3 coding sequence is TGTGCCAGCAGCTTGGGACTATCTAGCACAGATACGCAGTATTTT.

This clone was recorded a few times. The V call is TRBV5-1, the J call TRBJ1-6; 7 positions agree with TRBD1. This CDR3 comprises 15 residues. Germline V CDR1 and CDR2: SGHRS, YFSETQ. Trimming took 5 bases from V and 5 from J; bases not matched to a gene: 7. The CDR3 DNA follows: TGCGCCAGCAGTTACGACAGGGCTGATAATTCACCCCTCCACTTT. It is translated as CASSYDRADNSPLHF.

The chain carries TRBV7-9 and TRBJ2-5; D is unclear. V was clipped by 1 base and J by 5 bases, with 8 bases between them. CDR1 SEHNR and CDR2 FQNEAQ come from the germline V gene (reference sequence). The length of the CDR3 is 13 residues. CDR3 sequence: CASSLGEVETQYF. DNA of the CDR3: TGTGCCAGCAGCTTAGGCGAAGTGGAGACCCAGTACTTC.

This chain uses TRBV7-2 with TRBJ1-5; no reliable D call. CDR3 length: 13 residues. CDR1 is SGHTA, CDR2 FQGNSA, per germline. The V end was cut by 3 bases, the J end by 0 bases, with 3 bases between. In nucleotides, the CDR3 is TGTGCCAGCAGCTTTAATAGCAATCAGCCCCAGCATTTT. Its translation is CASSFNSNQPQHF.

This chain uses TRBV7-2 with TRBJ2-3; 8 nucleotides align to TRBD2. V dropped 5 bases and J dropped 4; count of bases not matched to a gene: 11. Germline values: CDR1 SGHTA, CDR2 FQGNSA. This CDR3 is built from 16 residues. CDR3 DNA: TGTGCCAGCAGCCACGCCCGGGGGGGTATTCCAGATACGCAGTATTTT. It encodes CASSHARGGIPDTQYF.

V is TRBV11-2 and J is TRBJ2-5; possible D gene TRBD2, 5 bases. Per the germline V gene, CDR1 is SGHAT and CDR2 is FQNNGV. V dropped 4 bases and J dropped 4 bases, with 10 bases sitting between them. The CDR3 extends over 13 amino acids. CDR3 region: CASSWARVETQYF. CDR3 nucleotide sequence: TGTGCCAGCAGCTGGGCGAGGGTAGAGACCCAGTACTTC.

The chain has TRBV7-9 and TRBJ2-2; TRBD1 aligns across 8 bases. V gave up 5 bases and J gave up 1 base; unmatched junction bases: 9. Per germline, CDR1 SEHNR and CDR2 FQNEAQ (reference sequence). CDR3 length: 17 amino acids. This CDR3 reads CASSQPPGTGNTGELFF. For the CDR3, the DNA is TGTGCCAGCAGCCAACCCCCCGGGACAGGGAACACCGGGGAGCTGTTTTTT.

The V gene is TRBV5-1, the J gene TRBJ2-1; D not resolved. This CDR3 spans 14 amino acids. The germline gives CDR1 SGHRS, CDR2 YFSETQ. V lost 4 bases to trimming and J lost 0 bases, with 8 bases between them. The CDR3 bases are TGCGCCAGCAGCATCTCCGGCTCCTACAATGAGCAGTTCTTC. Encoded protein: CASSISGSYNEQFF.

The chain is built from TRBV6-5 and TRBJ2-5; 7 bases fit TRBD1. The CDR3 extends over 13 amino acids. V lost 5 bases and J lost 5; bases outside the gene matches: 5. Germline assignment: CDR1 MNHEY and CDR2 SVGAGI. DNA for the CDR3: TGTGCCAGCAGTAAGGACAGGATGGAGACCCAGTACTTC. The encoded protein is CASSKDRMETQYF.

This clone has just a few counts. The chain couples TRBV24-1 to TRBJ2-1, with 12 bases matching TRBD2. This CDR3 contains 15 residues. The junction had 5 bases not matched to a gene; V was cut back by 6 bases and J by 6 bases. From germline, CDR1 is KGHDR and CDR2 SFDVKD. The CDR3 nucleotides are TGTGCCACCAGTCCGACTAGCGGGAGCTCCAATGAGCAGTTCTTC. Amino acid sequence: CATSPTSGSSNEQFF.

This clone was found once. The chain is built from TRBV11-3 and TRBJ2-5; 7 bases align to TRBD1. J was trimmed by 3 bases and V by 1 base; bases with no gene match: 5. The germline V gene encodes CDR1 SGHNT and CDR2 YENEEA. CDR3 length: 15 residues. Here the CDR3 reads CASSLVRGREETQYF. Written as DNA, the CDR3 is TGTGCCAGCAGCTTAGTTAGGGGGCGTGAAGAGACCCAGTACTTC.

The gene calls are TRBV5-1 and TRBJ2-5; TRBD1 aligns across 7 bases. Trimming cost V 0 bases and J 1 base; bases outside gene matches: 3. The germline V gene encodes CDR1 SGHRS and CDR2 YFSETQ. The CDR3 is made up of 15 amino acids. This chain's CDR3 is CASSLADRVQETQYF. The CDR3 bases are TGCGCCAGCAGCTTGGCTGACAGGGTCCAAGAGACCCAGTACTTC.

This rearrangement joins TRBV6-4 to TRBJ1-2; maybe TRBD1 (6 bases). V was pared by 0 bases and J by 4 bases, with 9 bases between. CDR1 is MRHNA, CDR2 SNTAGT, per germline. This CDR3 has 14 amino acids. CDR3: CASSDSTGSYGYTF. As DNA, the CDR3 is TGTGCCAGCAGTGACTCAACAGGGAGCTATGGCTACACCTTC.

This chain joins TRBV6-5 and TRBJ1-2; D may be TRBD1 (6 bases). Trimming pared 8 bases from V and 2 bases from J, leaving 9 bases between. This CDR3 region has 12 residues. From germline, CDR1 is MNHEY and CDR2 SVGAGI. CDR3 amino acids: CASFDRNYGYTF. CDR3 sequence (DNA): TGTGCCAGCTTCGACAGGAACTATGGCTACACCTTC.

This clone was detected a few times. The chain recombines TRBV3-1 (or the pseudogene TRBV3-2) with TRBJ1-1; TRBD1 might be the D (5 bases). This CDR3 is 13 amino acids long. V gave up 8 bases and J gave up 2 bases, with 12 bases separating them. CDR1 is LGHDT and CDR2 is YNNKEL in the germline V gene (reference sequence). In DNA, the CDR3 is TGTGCCAGCGGGAAGACAGCTAACACTGAAGCTTTCTTT. Translated: CASGKTANTEAFF.

The V call is TRBV5-1, the J call TRBJ2-5; the match to TRBD2 covers 8 bases. The CDR3 is made up of 16 amino acids. From germline, CDR1 is SGHRS and CDR2 YFSETQ. V dropped 3 bases and J dropped 5; count of bases not matched to a gene: 12. CDR3 sequence (DNA): TGCGCCAGCAGCTACCGTAGCGGGGTAGTAGGGGAGACCCAGTACTTC. Translated, it gives CASSYRSGVVGETQYF. Full variable domain (remainder filled in from reference TRBV5-1 and TRBJ2-5): KAGVTQTPRYLIKTRGQQVTLSCSPISGHRSVSWYQQTPGQGLQFLFEYFSETQRNKGNFPGRFSGRQFSNSRSEMNVSTLELGDSALYLCASSYRSGVVGETQYFGPGTRLLVL.